This TCR beta chain came from a study of long-term antiretroviral therapy in people with HIV. This CDR3 comprises 15 residues. CDR1 is LNHDA, CDR2 SQIVND, per germline (reference sequence). V dropped 4 bases and J dropped 4; count of bases not matched to a gene: 6. Researchers secured at least one pre-ART and at least two post-ART PBMC samples from each donor. Participants living with HIV all received treatment in the United States. Before DNA extraction, 1-10 million cryopreserved PBMC were held in the samples. Survey level was the resolution at which the v3.0 immunoSEQ assay ran. Data came from immunoSEQ multiplex PCR; TCRdb stores just in-frame clones and leaves some out. The repertoire consists of some 30,000 clones, with just over 90% occurring once and the leading ten covering 4.2%. Overall study results and limits: Clones with expansion before ART led the repertoire at all time points.

This clone appeared a few times. What it binds is unknown. The rearrangement links TRBV19 to TRBJ1-5; TRBD1 matches at 8 bases. This sequence originates from a man between 18 and 35 years old with HIV. The source material was unsorted PBMCs, sampled 3.1 years after starting antiretroviral therapy. As DNA, the CDR3 is TGTGCCAGTAGTAGAAGGACAGGGAATAATCAGCCCCAGCATTTT. This codes for CASSRRTGNNQPQHF.